Given below is one TCR beta chain in context. Its specificity is not known. The record originates from a study of cytomegalovirus exposure and HLA in healthy donors. Overall study findings and caveats: Overall, around 160 TCR beta chains were annotated as cytomegalovirus-associated.

In the PCR, 60 Vbeta and 13 Jbeta primers were used. Profiling relied on immunoSEQ multiplex PCR, and the TCRdb table lists in-frame clones only, not all of them. The sample contains 150,000 or so clones, 65% to 85% of which appear only once. Source material: PBMCs. This clonotype originated in a woman aged 50 to 65 in good health and CMV-seropositive.

The CDR3 is CASTSRGAESGYTF. Here the CDR3 DNA reads TGTGCCAGCACCTCCCGAGGAGCCGAGAGTGGCTACACCTTC. The V call is TRBV2, the J call TRBJ1-2; D is undetermined. CDR1 and CDR2 from the germline V gene are SNHLY and FYNNEI. V lost 7 bases, J lost 7 bases, and 19 bases lay in between. The CDR3 sequence is 14 residues long.